Following are 16 T cell receptor beta chains from one sample sequenced in a study of T-cell reconstitution after alpha-beta-depleted transplantation in children. As it was prepared, the TCRbeta library received unique molecular identifiers. MiXCR, applied by TCRdb to the PCR reads, yields one record per CDR3 protein. The table lists some 830,000 distinct CDR3 sequences, around 17% of them singletons. Sample: PBMCs, mostly from graft donor cells, taken 360 days after TCRalphabeta/CD19-depleted stem cell transplant. The origin of the receptors is a male patient under 18 who had a stem cell transplant for acute lymphoblastic leukemia, so the T cells may come from the graft donor.

This sequence joins TRBV10-3 and TRBJ2-1; D unclear. Trimming removed 3 bases at V and 4 bases at J, with 13 bases between. CDR1 is ENHRY and CDR2 is SYGVKD in the germline V gene. This CDR3 is 15 amino acids long. This chain's CDR3 is CAISDRIAAYNEQFF. The CDR3 DNA follows: TGTGCCATCAGTGATAGAATAGCAGCATACAATGAGCAGTTCTTC.

This rearrangement joins TRBV24-1 to TRBJ2-1; no clear D gene. Germline loops: CDR1 KGHDR, CDR2 SFDVKD. The CDR3 extends over 17 amino acids. Here the CDR3 DNA reads TGTGGGGCCAGTGATTTGAATCGGGCCGGACGATACAATGAGCAGTTCTTC. Translated: CGASDLNRAGRYNEQFF.

CDR3 amino acids: CATSLGQGTGELFF. The CDR3 DNA follows: TGTGCCACCAGTCTGGGACAGGGAACCGGGGAGCTGTTTTTT. The chain joins TRBV24-1 to TRBJ2-2, with 9 bases that match TRBD1. This CDR3 spans 14 amino acids. Germline V gives CDR1 KGHDR, CDR2 SFDVKD. The trim removed 6 bases at V and 5 bases at J, leaving 3 bases unmatched.

In this sample, this clonotype turned up a few times. The J gene is TRBJ2-3, the V gene TRBV27; D is unclear. This CDR3 has 16 residues. V dropped 2 bases and J dropped 0 bases, with 12 bases sitting between them. Germline values: CDR1 MNHEY, CDR2 SMNVEV (reference sequence). CDR3 bases: TGTGCCAGCAGTTTAAGCTTAGGCGGCAGCACAGATACGCAGTATTTT. As protein: CASSLSLGGSTDTQYF.

This clonotype showed up many times. The chain joins TRBV9 to TRBJ2-3; TRBD2 aligns across 11 bases. CDR1 is SGDLS and CDR2 is YYNGEE in the germline V gene. The CDR3 extends over 15 amino acids. V was pared by 4 bases and J by 6 bases, with 7 bases of the junction left unmatched. CDR3 sequence: CASSSDSGGADTQYF. CDR3 nucleotides: TGTGCCAGCAGCTCGGATAGCGGGGGGGCGGATACGCAGTATTTT.

This clonotype was detected a few times. The chain carries TRBV7-6 and TRBJ2-1, with 9 bases that match TRBD2. Germline V gene lookup returns CDR1 SGHVS and CDR2 FNYEAQ. The CDR3 totals 12 residues. The V segment lost 5 bases and the J segment 10 bases; nucleotides outside the gene matches: 3. Here the CDR3 DNA reads TGTGCCAGCAGCATTCTAGCGGGGGAGCAGTTCTTC. Encoded protein: CASSILAGEQFF.

The chain joins TRBV5-1 to TRBJ2-6; 9 bases are a match to TRBD1. Trimming at V came to 4 bases and at J to 0 bases, leaving 5 bases not matched to a gene. The CDR3 is made up of 17 amino acids. Germline values: CDR1 SGHRS, CDR2 YFSETQ. The CDR3 region is CASSPATGGSGANVLTF. The CDR3 DNA is TGCGCCAGCAGCCCCGCGACAGGGGGCTCTGGGGCCAACGTCCTGACTTTC.

This clonotype has only a few counts. This rearrangement joins TRBV5-1 to TRBJ2-5; the match to TRBD2 covers 16 bases. The ends lost 2 bases at V and 3 bases at J; junction bases unmatched: 1. Germline V gene data show CDR1 as SGHRS and CDR2 as YFSETQ. CDR3 length: 16 amino acids. In DNA, the CDR3 is TGCGCCAGCAGCTTTGGGACTAGCGGGAGGGAAGAGACCCAGTACTTC. Its translation is CASSFGTSGREETQYF.

This clonotype was detected ten times or more. As DNA, the CDR3 is TGCGCCAGCAGCTTGAGTGAGGGGTTTGAAGCTTTCTTT. The encoded protein is CASSLSEGFEAFF. The chain is built from TRBV5-1 and TRBJ1-1, with D maybe TRBD1 (5 bases). In germline, CDR1 is SGHRS, CDR2 YFSETQ. There are 13 residues in the CDR3. V lost 1 base to trimming and J lost 7 bases, with 11 bases between them. Supplemented by reference TRBV5-1 and TRBJ1-1, the full variable domain reads KAGVTQTPRYLIKTRGQQVTLSCSPISGHRSVSWYQQTPGQGLQFLFEYFSETQRNKGNFPGRFSGRQFSNSRSEMNVSTLELGDSALYLCASSLSEGFEAFFGQGTRLTVV.

This clonotype was found many times. The V and J genes are TRBV28 and TRBJ2-1; 11 bases align to TRBD1. This CDR3 is built from 15 residues. Germline values: CDR1 MDHEN, CDR2 SYDVKM. V was pared by 2 bases and J by 12 bases, with 9 bases of the junction left unmatched. The CDR3 region has the DNA TGTGCCAGCAGTTTACCGGACAGGGGGCTCTTAGGGCAGTTCTTC. Protein product: CASSLPDRGLLGQFF.

This clonotype was observed at least ten times. V is TRBV28 and J is TRBJ2-1; 10 bases fit TRBD1. Trimming removed 9 bases from V and 8 bases from J; junction bases left unmatched: 7. The CDR3 extends over 13 amino acids. CDR1 is MDHEN and CDR2 is SYDVKM in the germline V gene. Written as DNA, the CDR3 is TGTGCCAGTGTCGGGACAGGGGTATATGAGCAGTTCTTC. This translates into CASVGTGVYEQFF.

The chain recombines TRBV28 with TRBJ2-3; 7 bases match TRBD2. The CDR3 contains 14 residues. V shed 7 bases and J 2 bases; nucleotides not matched to a gene: 6. Germline loops: CDR1 MDHEN, CDR2 SYDVKM. CDR3 nucleotides: TGTGCCAGCATTCTAGCGGATCACACAGATACGCAGTATTTT. This sequence encodes CASILADHTDTQYF.

This clonotype was seen only a few times. This chain joins TRBV2 and TRBJ2-2; D remains unclear. CDR1 is SNHLY, CDR2 FYNNEI, per germline. This CDR3 has 17 residues. V lost 4 bases and J lost 1, with 16 bases in between. CDR3 protein: CASSAFRRLVNTGELFF. Here the CDR3 DNA reads TGTGCCAGCAGTGCATTTCGGCGTTTGGTGAACACCGGGGAGCTGTTTTTT.

The rearrangement joins TRBV27 to TRBJ2-1; TRBD2 agrees at 7 bases. From germline, CDR1 is MNHEY and CDR2 SMNVEV (reference sequence). CDR3 length: 15 residues. J gave up 2 bases and V 4 bases, and 5 bases lay outside the gene matches. CDR3 residues: CASSSGTIPYNEQFF. The CDR3, as DNA: TGTGCCAGCAGTTCCGGGACTATCCCCTACAATGAGCAGTTCTTC.

This clonotype has just a few counts. The CDR3 sequence: CASSQAQGEGTQYF. CDR3 DNA sequence: TGCGCCAGCAGCCAAGCGCAGGGTGAGGGAACCCAGTACTTC. This chain links TRBV4-1 with TRBJ2-5; tentatively, D is TRBD1 or TRBD2 (5 bases each). The CDR3 loop spans 14 amino acids. The germline gives CDR1 MGHRA, CDR2 YSYEKL. V dropped 1 base and J dropped 8 bases, with 14 bases sitting between them.

In its sample, this clonotype was seen a few times. The chain combines TRBV5-1 with TRBJ2-1; D unresolved. The CDR3 has 16 residues. Trimming removed 4 bases from V and 3 bases from J, with 17 bases in between. Germline V gene data show CDR1 as SGHRS and CDR2 as YFSETQ. CDR3: CASSLLLASGYNEQFF. CDR3 in DNA: TGCGCCAGCAGCCTATTATTAGCCTCGGGCTACAATGAGCAGTTCTTC.